Presented here are 32 T cell receptor beta chains from one specimen sequenced in a study of blood T cell repertoires in COVID-19. Repertoires were generated with immunoSEQ multiplex PCR, while TCRdb's copy carries only in-frame clones and drops some. This sample yields fewer than 250,000 clones, of which around four fifths are seen a single time; approximately 4.8% belongs to the top ten. The sample comprised peripheral blood. These receptors were taken from a woman in her 70s with acute or convalescent COVID-19.

V usage is TRBV6-1 and J usage is TRBJ1-2; 10 bases are a match to TRBD1. The J segment lost 2 bases and the V segment lost 3 bases, leaving 6 bases of the junction unmatched. The germline V gene encodes CDR1 MNHNS and CDR2 SASEGT. The CDR3 contains 16 residues. CDR3 protein: CASSDLWTGGNYGYTF. CDR3 DNA sequence: TGTGCCAGCAGTGACCTATGGACAGGGGGGAACTATGGCTACACCTTC.

The chain combines TRBV14 with TRBJ2-3; D may be TRBD2 (6 bases). CDR1 SGHDN and CDR2 FVKESK come from the germline V gene. The V end lost 6 bases, the J end lost 1 base, and 20 bases lay between the germline ends. The CDR3 length is 17 residues. DNA of the CDR3: TGTGCCAGCAGTTCCCGGAGAAGGGGCGGGGGCACAGATACGCAGTATTTT. Translation gives CASSSRRRGGGTDTQYF.

The genes are TRBV13 and TRBJ2-7, with 10 nucleotides matching TRBD1. CDR1 is PRHDT, CDR2 FYEKMQ, per germline (reference sequence). The CDR3 length is 15 residues. Trimming at V came to 1 base and at J to 6 bases, leaving 6 bases not matched to a gene. CDR3 amino acids: CASSLVGTGVGEQYF. The DNA for the CDR3 is TGTGCCAGCAGCTTAGTTGGGACAGGGGTAGGCGAGCAGTACTTC. Full variable domain (rest looked up from reference TRBV13 and TRBJ2-7): AAGVIQSPRHLIKEKRETATLKCYPIPRHDTVYWYQQGPGQDPQFLISFYEKMQSDKGSIPDRFSAQQFSDYHSELNMSSLELGDSALYFCASSLVGTGVGEQYFGPGTRLTVT.

The CDR3 DNA is TGTGCCAGCGGGCAGGGGGCGAACTATGGCTACACCTTC. It is translated as CASGQGANYGYTF. The chain combines TRBV27 with TRBJ1-2; TRBD1 matches at 8 bases. The CDR3 runs 13 residues. J was trimmed by 2 bases and V by 8 bases; bases with no gene match: 4. The germline CDR1 and CDR2 sequences are MNHEY and SMNVEV (reference sequence).

This chain uses TRBV29-1 with TRBJ1-1; tentative D call: TRBD1 (6 bases). Between the trimmed V and J ends, which lost 4 bases and 2 bases, there was a span of 11 bases. The CDR3 sequence is 13 residues long. Germline assignment: CDR1 SQVTM and CDR2 ANQGSEA. CDR3 DNA: TGCAGCGTTGCTAGGGGGGGCAACACTGAAGCTTTCTTT. Translation: CSVARGGNTEAFF.

This chain uses TRBV5-1 with TRBJ2-1; no clear D gene. From germline, CDR1 is SGHRS and CDR2 YFSETQ. Trimming took 1 base from V and 6 from J, leaving 8 bases between them. This CDR3 is 13 amino acids long. CDR3 in DNA: TGCGCCAGCAGCTTGTTGTCGGGCAATGAGCAGTTCTTC. It is translated as CASSLLSGNEQFF.

V usage is TRBV9 and J usage is TRBJ1-1; 7 nucleotides line up with TRBD1. Germline trimming cut 0 bases from V and 0 bases from J; bases unmatched to any gene: 2. The germline V gene encodes CDR1 SGDLS and CDR2 YYNGEE. This CDR3 spans 15 amino acids. For the CDR3, the DNA is TGTGCCAGCAGCGTAGAGGGGACAGTGAACACTGAAGCTTTCTTT. Protein: CASSVEGTVNTEAFF.

This chain's CDR3 is CASTGQGYEQYF. The DNA for the CDR3 is TGTGCCAGTACGGGACAGGGGTACGAGCAGTACTTC. The chain is built from TRBV28 and TRBJ2-7; TRBD1 aligns across 10 bases. The CDR3 consists of 12 residues. J gave up 4 bases and V 9 bases, and 3 bases lay outside the gene matches. The germline V gene has CDR1 MDHEN and CDR2 SYDVKM.

The CDR3 DNA sequence: TGTGCCAGCAGTTCCGCCTACGAGCAGTACTTC. Translation gives CASSSAYEQYF. The chain employs TRBV27 and TRBJ2-7, with unresolved D. This CDR3 region has 11 residues. Trimming removed 4 bases at V and 2 bases at J, with 3 bases between. Germline assignment: CDR1 MNHEY and CDR2 SMNVEV (reference sequence).

The gene calls are TRBV29-1 and TRBJ2-5, with 9 positions matching TRBD1. In germline, CDR1 is SQVTM, CDR2 ANQGSEA. This CDR3 spans 15 amino acids. V lost 5 bases and J lost 5; bases outside the gene matches: 12. CDR3 bases: TGCAGCGTTTCCGTTGGTACAGGGGGCGCGGAGACCCAGTACTTC. Translated: CSVSVGTGGAETQYF.

The chain is built from TRBV19 and TRBJ1-2; the D gene is possibly TRBD1 (5 bases). In germline, CDR1 is LNHDA, CDR2 SQIVND (reference sequence). This CDR3 is built from 15 residues. V was cut by 5 bases and J by 0 bases, with 13 bases left in between. CDR3 coding DNA: TGTGCCAGTAGTCTTACCGACAGAGCTAACTATGGCTACACCTTC. This translates into CASSLTDRANYGYTF.

This chain joins TRBV7-9 and TRBJ2-1, with D possibly TRBD1 on 6 matching bases. Germline lookup yields CDR1 SEHNR and CDR2 FQNEAQ (reference sequence). V was trimmed by 2 bases and J by 0 bases, leaving 14 bases between them. This CDR3 is 17 amino acids long. The CDR3 DNA sequence: TGTGCCAGCAGCTTACTTAGGGGGATAGTCTCCTACAATGAGCAGTTCTTC. This sequence encodes CASSLLRGIVSYNEQFF.

As to this clone: Other DNA sequences in this specimen translate into the identical CDR3. Written as DNA, the CDR3 is TGTGCCAGCAGCTTACAGGGTCTGAACACTGAAGCTTTCTTT. Encoded protein: CASSLQGLNTEAFF. J is TRBJ1-1 and V is TRBV7-2, with D perhaps matching TRBD1 (5 bases). Germline CDR1 reads SGHTA; CDR2 reads FQGNSA. The CDR3 is made up of 14 amino acids. V was clipped by 2 bases and J by 0 bases, with 7 bases between them.

The chain joins TRBV4-1 to TRBJ2-1; 9 positions agree with TRBD2. CDR1 is MGHRA and CDR2 is YSYEKL in the germline V gene. CDR3 length: 16 amino acids. Unmatched junction bases numbered 6, after V lost 2 bases and J lost 4 bases. The CDR3 region has the DNA TGCGCCAGCAGCCAAAGAGAGCGGGGGGAATACAATGAGCAGTTCTTC. Its protein is CASSQRERGEYNEQFF.

The chain employs TRBV4-3 and TRBJ1-1; possibly TRBD1 for D (5 bases). In germline, CDR1 is LGHNA, CDR2 YSLEER. The CDR3 loop spans 14 amino acids. Trimming removed 5 bases from V and 0 bases from J, with 10 bases in between. CDR3: CASSSGSLNTEAFF. CDR3 nucleotides: TGCGCCAGCAGCTCAGGGTCTCTGAACACTGAAGCTTTCTTT.

The rearrangement links TRBV19 to TRBJ2-3; 12 bases map to TRBD2. After removal of 4 bases from V and 0 bases from J, the junction contained 8 bases not matched to a gene. Germline CDR1 LNHDA, CDR2 SQIVND (reference sequence). The length of the CDR3 is 18 residues. CDR3: CASSTPTSGGLSTDTQYF. In nucleotides, the CDR3 is TGTGCCAGTAGTACTCCGACTAGCGGGGGACTCAGCACAGATACGCAGTATTTT.

The genes are TRBV18 and TRBJ2-3, with TRBD1 as a possible D gene (6 bases). Germline V gene data show CDR1 as KGHSH and CDR2 as LQKENI. Trimming left V 3 bases short and J 5 bases short, with 18 bases between. CDR3 length: 16 residues. The CDR3 is CASSPVTGRVGDTQYF. For the CDR3, the DNA is TGTGCCAGCTCACCTGTCACAGGGAGAGTTGGAGATACGCAGTATTTT.

This chain links TRBV19 with TRBJ1-6; 8 bases are a match to TRBD1. Germline-derived CDR1 and CDR2 are LNHDA and SQIVND (reference sequence). V was clipped by 6 bases and J by 9 bases; unmatched bases: 7. CDR3 length: 14 amino acids. The CDR3 reads CASRNGQGSSPLHF. The DNA for the CDR3 is TGTGCCAGTAGAAACGGACAGGGCAGTTCACCCCTCCACTTT.

The chain is built from TRBV28 and TRBJ1-1; D may be TRBD1 (5 bases). V was shortened by 5 bases and J by 0 bases, with 13 bases between the two germline ends. CDR3 length: 15 residues. Germline V gives CDR1 MDHEN, CDR2 SYDVKM. The CDR3 loop is CASSGDSWMNTEAFF. The CDR3 DNA reads TGTGCCAGCAGTGGGGACTCATGGATGAACACTGAAGCTTTCTTT.

V is TRBV27 and J is TRBJ1-6, with D possibly matching TRBD1 (6 bases). Looked up from germline, CDR1 is MNHEY and CDR2 is SMNVEV (reference sequence). Deletions cut 4 bases from V and 7 bases from J, with 17 bases between. The CDR3 length is 16 residues. CDR3 coding DNA: TGTGCCAGCAGTTCCCGGGCAGGGGCACCGAATTCACCCCTCCACTTT. Translation: CASSSRAGAPNSPLHF.

The gene calls are TRBV11-2 and TRBJ1-3; the D is unclear. The CDR3 spans 14 residues. With 2 bases removed from V and 0 bases from J, the gap between germline ends came to 5 bases. The germline V gene has CDR1 SGHAT and CDR2 FQNNGV. The CDR3 bases are TGTGCCAGCAGCTTACTGAGCTCTGGAAACACCATATATTTT. It yields the protein CASSLLSSGNTIYF.

This clone was recorded a few times. The V gene is TRBV9, the J gene TRBJ2-2; no clear D. From germline, CDR1 is SGDLS and CDR2 YYNGEE. The V gene lost 1 base and the J gene lost 3 bases, with 7 bases spanning the gap. This CDR3 has 14 residues. Written as DNA, the CDR3 is TGTGCCAGCAGCGTATTAACAGACACCGGGGAGCTGTTTTTT. Translating gives CASSVLTDTGELFF.

This clone has just a few counts. This chain connects TRBV7-8 to TRBJ1-2; the D gene is possibly TRBD1 (6 bases). The CDR3 has 16 amino acids. V lost 1 base and J lost 4, with 16 bases in between. Germline-derived CDR1 and CDR2 are SGHVS and FQNEAQ. CDR3 amino acids: CASSLGTGTTGYGYTF. The CDR3 DNA sequence: TGTGCCAGCAGCTTAGGCACCGGGACAACCGGCTATGGCTACACCTTC.

V is TRBV18 and J is TRBJ1-1; D may be TRBD1 (5 bases). The CDR3 contains 16 residues. Germline CDR1 KGHSH, CDR2 LQKENI. Trimming left V 1 base short and J 0 bases short, with 12 bases between. The CDR3 nucleotides are TGTGCCAGCTCACCACTTGTACGGGGGGTGAACACTGAAGCTTTCTTT. It is translated as CASSPLVRGVNTEAFF.

This chain links TRBV10-3 with TRBJ1-3; perhaps TRBD1 as D (5 bases). Looked up from germline, CDR1 is ENHRY and CDR2 is SYGVKD. V lost 2 bases and J 3 bases, leaving 8 bases between the germline ends. The CDR3 is made up of 14 amino acids. The CDR3 DNA reads as TGTGCCATCAGTGAGACAGGCCTTGGAAACACCATATATTTT. It specifies CAISETGLGNTIYF.

The genes are TRBV2 and TRBJ2-3; D gene uncertain. CDR1 and CDR2 from the germline V gene are SNHLY and FYNNEI. The germline V and J ends were trimmed by 8 bases and 4 bases, with 7 bases remaining between them. This CDR3 has 11 amino acids. The CDR3 nucleotides are TGTGCCAGCGCTCCGGCAGATACGCAGTATTTT. Translated, it gives CASAPADTQYF.

This chain joins TRBV18 and TRBJ1-1; tentative D call: TRBD1 (6 bases). Germline V gene sequence: CDR1 KGHSH, CDR2 LQKENI. The CDR3 has 16 residues. Trimming removed 7 bases from V and 0 bases from J, with 18 bases in between. DNA for the CDR3: TGTGCCAGCTATCCGGGGGGGCTGGTCATGAACACTGAAGCTTTCTTT. Its translation: CASYPGGLVMNTEAFF.

The chain uses TRBV18 and TRBJ1-5; D call uncertain. With 6 bases removed from V and 5 bases from J, the gap between germline ends came to 11 bases. This CDR3 has 13 amino acids. Germline CDR1 reads KGHSH; CDR2 reads LQKENI. The DNA of the CDR3 is TGTGCCAGCTCCCCGAGCCAGGATCAGCCCCAGCATTTT. Amino acids: CASSPSQDQPQHF. Together with reference TRBV18 and TRBJ1-5, the CDR3 gives the full variable domain: NAGVMQNPRHLVRRRGQEARLRCSPMKGHSHVYWYRQLPEEGLKFMVYLQKENIIDESGMPKERFSAEFPKEGPSILRIQQVVRGDSAAYFCASSPSQDQPQHFGDGTRLSIL.

The chain combines TRBV24-1 with TRBJ1-4; the D gene is possibly TRBD1 (5 bases). V lost 2 bases to trimming and J lost 0 bases, with 6 bases between them. The CDR3 covers 15 residues. Germline lookup yields CDR1 KGHDR and CDR2 SFDVKD. This CDR3 is CATSDSGSTNEKLFF. For the CDR3, the DNA is TGTGCCACCAGTGATTCAGGGTCAACTAATGAAAAACTGTTTTTT.

V gene TRBV5-1 combines with J gene TRBJ1-1; D is perhaps TRBD1 (6 bases). The V gene lost 3 bases and the J gene lost 3 bases, with 12 bases spanning the gap. The CDR3 has 14 residues. Germline V lookup: CDR1 SGHRS, CDR2 YFSETQ. The CDR3 bases are TGCGCCAGCAGCTCCCTTGGACAGTACACTGAAGCTTTCTTT. Amino acid sequence: CASSSLGQYTEAFF.

The chain carries TRBV5-1 and TRBJ1-1; 10 bases map to TRBD1. The CDR3 is 14 residues long. The germline V gene has CDR1 SGHRS and CDR2 YFSETQ. V shed 0 bases, J shed 7 bases, and the junction held 3 bases outside the gene matches. Here the CDR3 DNA reads TGCGCCAGCAGCTTGGCTCGGACAGGGGGTGAAGCTTTCTTT. Translated: CASSLARTGGEAFF.

This chain links TRBV9 with TRBJ1-2; D gene ambiguous. The V end lost 4 bases, the J end lost 1 base, and 11 bases lay between the germline ends. CDR3 length equals 14 residues. Looked up from germline, CDR1 is SGDLS and CDR2 is YYNGEE. CDR3 bases: TGTGCCAGCAGCCCAGCGGCCAGTAACTATGGCTACACCTTC. Its protein product is CASSPAASNYGYTF.